These 3 T cell receptor beta chains originate from one sample sequenced in a study of CD8 T cells in ankylosing spondylitis. TCRdb fed the 5' RACE reads into MiXCR, producing one record per CDR3 protein. The sample shows about 510,000 distinct CDR3 sequences, roughly 5.3% of them seen only once. Notes on the study in general: Characteristic, it appeared, of ankylosing spondylitis blood was a TCR beta motif of roughly 8 highly homologous variants.

These receptors have no identified antigens. The sample consisted of blood, either unsorted or a sorted T cell fraction (not recorded which). Receptor source: a male donor with ankylosing spondylitis.

This clonotype was seen at least ten times. The gene calls are TRBV15 and TRBJ2-2; D is possibly TRBD1 or TRBD2 (5 bases each). CDR1 is LNHNV, CDR2 YYDKDF, per germline (reference sequence). The CDR3 extends over 12 amino acids. The germline V and J ends were trimmed by 3 bases and 7 bases, with 6 bases remaining between them. DNA of the CDR3: TGTGCCACCAGCAGGGGACGCGGGGAGCTGTTTTTT. Translation gives CATSRGRGELFF. Filled out from reference TRBV15 and TRBJ2-2, the complete variable domain reads DAMVIQNPRYQVTQFGKPVTLSCSQTLNHNVMYWYQQKSSQAPKLLFHYYDKDFNNEADTPDNFQSRRPNTSFCFLDIRSPGLGDTAMYLCATSRGRGELFFGEGSRLTVL.

This clonotype came up many times. The chain carries TRBV7-9 and TRBJ2-7; D remains unclear. The length of the CDR3 is 15 residues. Germline V gene data show CDR1 as SEHNR and CDR2 as FQNEAQ (reference sequence). V dropped 3 bases and J dropped 3 bases, with 15 bases sitting between them. The CDR3 nucleotides read TGTGCCAGCAGCTTCGGGCGTTCGGTGAGCTACGAGCAGTACTTC. Encoded protein: CASSFGRSVSYEQYF.

This clonotype was recorded many times. The chain is built from TRBV12-3 or TRBV12-4 and TRBJ1-4; TRBD1 aligns across 7 bases. The CDR3 runs 15 residues. Trimming removed 5 bases from V and 0 bases from J; junction bases left unmatched: 3. As DNA, the CDR3 is TGTGCCAGCAGTGAGCAGGGGGCAACTAATGAAAAACTGTTTTTT. It encodes CASSEQGATNEKLFF.